This TCR beta chain appears in the sequencing data of a study of blood T cell repertoires in COVID-19. Study context: Acute and convalescent COVID-19 specimens originated in the United States, Italy and Spain. The analysed material was cDNA or gDNA that came from T cells, B-cell-depleted T cells, or PBMCs.

CDR1 is WNHNN and CDR2 is SYGVQD in the germline V gene (reference sequence). V lost 6 bases to trimming and J lost 5 bases; unmatched junction nucleotides: 7. The CDR3 sequence is 14 residues long. This table comes from immunoSEQ multiplex PCR, and its TCRdb copy is limited to in-frame clones, with some not included. This repertoire shows 60,000 to 85,000 clones, around 88% found once; its top ten account for 1.9%. The sequence was obtained from a woman older than 75 with active or convalescent COVID-19. Sequenced sample: peripheral blood. The chain is built from TRBV10-1 and TRBJ1-3; 7 nucleotides agree with TRBD1. CDR3 in amino acids: CASSPGTARNTIYF. The CDR3 DNA follows: TGCGCCAGCAGCCCCGGGACAGCAAGAAACACCATATATTTT.